The 23 T cell receptor beta chains below were found in one sample sequenced in a study of T cell repertoires in cytomegalovirus infection. One entry per CDR3 protein results from TCRdb running MiXCR on the reads. This sample has 150,000 to 200,000 distinct CDR3 sequences, with 28% found just once. Sample: PBMCs. These receptors were taken from a human donor in good health (CMV status not recorded). Some clones in this sample may be carry-over from other donors' samples.

This clonotype was counted a single time. V gene TRBV9 combines with J gene TRBJ1-1, with 8 bases that match TRBD1. The V and J ends lost 4 bases and 4 bases, in that order; junction bases with no gene match: 15. CDR1 is SGDLS, CDR2 YYNGEE, per germline. The CDR3 consists of 17 residues. The CDR3 DNA follows: TGTGCCAGCAGCAGATCCGGGACAGGAGGGGGTGGCACTGAAGCTTTCTTT. It translates to CASSRSGTGGGGTEAFF. The full variable domain, rest sourced from reference TRBV9 and TRBJ1-1, is DSGVTQTPKHLITATGQRVTLRCSPRSGDLSVYWYQQSLDQGLQFLIQYYNGEERAKGNILERFSAQQFPDLHSELNLSSLELGDSALYFCASSRSGTGGGGTEAFFGQGTRLTVV.

CDR3 DNA: TGTGCCAGTAGTCTGGGGGCGCCGGACACTGAAGCTTTCTTT. Translating it yields CASSLGAPDTEAFF. The genes are TRBV19 and TRBJ1-1, with a weak D call TRBD1 (6 bases). The CDR3 contains 14 residues. The germline V and J ends were trimmed by 5 bases and 3 bases, with 13 bases remaining between them. CDR1 is LNHDA and CDR2 is SQIVND in the germline V gene (reference sequence).

This chain uses TRBV12-3 or TRBV12-4 with TRBJ1-5; 8 nucleotides line up with TRBD1. CDR3 length: 17 amino acids. The V gene end was trimmed by 3 bases and the J gene end by 4 bases; junction bases not matched to a gene: 11. In DNA form, the CDR3 reads TGTGCCAGCAGTTTGTCGCCGGACAGGGTAGCAAATCAGCCCCAGCATTTT. Its translation: CASSLSPDRVANQPQHF.

V gene TRBV11-3 combines with J gene TRBJ2-7; possibly TRBD1 for D (7 bases). The V end was cut by 3 bases, the J end by 3 bases, with 12 bases between. The CDR3 has 14 amino acids. From germline, CDR1 is SGHNT and CDR2 YENEEA. This CDR3 is CASSLEGQNYEQYF. In DNA, the CDR3 is TGTGCCAGCAGCTTGGAGGGACAGAACTACGAGCAGTACTTC. The entire variable domain, with the rest obtained from reference TRBV11-3 and TRBJ2-7, is as follows: EAGVVQSPRYKIIEKKQPVAFWCNPISGHNTLYWYLQNLGQGPELLIRYENEEAVDDSQLPKDRFSAERLKGVDSTLKIQPAELGDSAVYLCASSLEGQNYEQYFGPGTRLTVT.

The V gene is TRBV7-9, the J gene TRBJ1-1; perhaps TRBD1 as D (6 bases). The germline gives CDR1 SEHNR, CDR2 FQNEAQ (reference sequence). The CDR3 sequence is 15 residues long. V lost 4 bases to trimming and J lost 2 bases, with 14 bases between them. Written as DNA, the CDR3 is TGTGCCAGCAGCTCCAACAGGGTACTCAACACTGAAGCTTTCTTT. The encoded protein is CASSSNRVLNTEAFF.

This clonotype occurred a few times. The chain links TRBV7-2 to TRBJ2-2, with 11 nucleotides matching TRBD2. The germline gives CDR1 SGHTA, CDR2 FQGNSA. The CDR3 loop spans 16 amino acids. J lost 4 bases, V lost 1 base, and 2 bases had no gene match. CDR3 sequence reads: CASSLGLAGITGELFF. The DNA of the CDR3 is TGTGCCAGCAGCTTAGGACTAGCGGGGATCACCGGGGAGCTGTTTTTT.

This clonotype appeared a few times. This sequence joins TRBV14 and TRBJ2-5; D is perhaps TRBD1 (5 bases). V was pared by 1 base and J by 5 bases, with 17 bases between. Germline V gene data show CDR1 as SGHDN and CDR2 as FVKESK. The CDR3 covers 16 residues. CDR3: CASSQGTGQRWETQYF. Here the CDR3 DNA reads TGTGCCAGCAGCCAAGGAACAGGCCAGAGGTGGGAGACCCAGTACTTC. Variable domain in full (rest from reference TRBV14 and TRBJ2-5): EAGVTQFPSHSVIEKGQTVTLRCDPISGHDNLYWYRRVMGKEIKFLLHFVKESKQDESGMPNNRFLAERTGGTYSTLKVQPAELEDSGVYFCASSQGTGQRWETQYFGPGTRLLVL.

This clonotype was counted only a few times. The rearrangement joins TRBV11-2 to TRBJ2-1; 10 bases are a match to TRBD1. In germline, CDR1 is SGHAT, CDR2 FQNNGV. With V trimmed by 3 bases and J by 9 bases, 5 bases remained unmatched. This CDR3 region has 14 residues. The CDR3 DNA sequence: TGTGCCAGCAGCTTTCGGACAGGGGGAGGTGAGCAGTTCTTC. As protein: CASSFRTGGGEQFF.

This clonotype was seen a handful of times. The CDR3 coding sequence is TGCGCCAGCAGCCAAGATGTCGCAAATCAGCCCCAGCATTTT. Protein product: CASSQDVANQPQHF. This chain uses TRBV4-1 with TRBJ1-5, with unresolved D. Germline V gives CDR1 MGHRA, CDR2 YSYEKL. Trimming stripped 0 bases from V and 4 bases from J, with 7 bases between. The CDR3 covers 14 residues.

The V and J genes are TRBV6-2 or TRBV6-3 and TRBJ2-7; D might be TRBD1 (5 bases). Germline CDR1 reads MNHEY; CDR2 reads SVGEGT. The V and J ends lost 4 bases and 9 bases respectively, with 16 bases between them. The CDR3 has 13 amino acids. DNA of the CDR3: TGTGCCAGCAGTTTGTCCGGGCTCCAGGGGCAGTACTTC. Protein product: CASSLSGLQGQYF.

V is TRBV7-3 and J is TRBJ2-7, with TRBD1 matching over 7 bases. The germline V gene encodes CDR1 SGHTA and CDR2 FQGTGA. Trimming removed 0 bases from V and 4 bases from J; junction bases left unmatched: 0. CDR3 size: 13 residues. DNA for the CDR3: TGTGCCAGCAGCTTAACGACAGGGTACGAGCAGTACTTC. Encoded protein: CASSLTTGYEQYF.

The V gene is TRBV7-2, the J gene TRBJ2-3; D is uncertain. The CDR3 runs to 12 residues. Germline V gene data show CDR1 as SGHTA and CDR2 as FQGNSA. Trimming removed 4 bases from V and 5 bases from J, with 7 bases in between. The chain's CDR3 is CASSSARDTQYF. The CDR3 nucleotides read TGTGCCAGCAGCTCCGCGAGAGATACGCAGTATTTT.

The chain is built from TRBV6-6 and TRBJ2-7; D is unresolved. V lost 6 bases and J 2 bases, leaving 8 bases between the germline ends. CDR3 length equals 12 residues. Germline V gene data show CDR1 as MNHNY and CDR2 as SVGAGI (reference sequence). CDR3 DNA: TGTGCCAGCAGCCCATCCACCTACGAGCAGTACTTC. Protein: CASSPSTYEQYF.

V and J are TRBV11-2 and TRBJ1-1, with 8 positions matching TRBD1. Germline V gives CDR1 SGHAT, CDR2 FQNNGV. With V trimmed by 3 bases and J by 4 bases, 4 bases remained unmatched. CDR3 size: 14 residues. CDR3 region: CASSLTGAGTEAFF. Written as DNA, the CDR3 is TGTGCCAGCAGCTTGACAGGGGCGGGCACTGAAGCTTTCTTT.

The CDR3 coding sequence is TGTGCCAGCAGTGATGGTGACAGGGGGCAAGTTGAGCAGTTCTTC. Translating it yields CASSDGDRGQVEQFF. V gene TRBV2 combines with J gene TRBJ2-1, with TRBD1 matching over 10 bases. Trimming cost V 3 bases and J 9 bases; bases outside gene matches: 8. Germline values: CDR1 SNHLY, CDR2 FYNNEI. CDR3 size: 15 residues. Full variable domain (missing parts from reference TRBV2 and TRBJ2-1): EPEVTQTPSHQVTQMGQEVILRCVPISNHLYFYWYRQILGQKVEFLVSFYNNEISEKSEIFDDQFSVERPDGSNFTLKIRSTKLEDSAMYFCASSDGDRGQVEQFFGPGTRLTVL.

This clonotype was detected ten times or more. The V and J genes are TRBV7-8 and TRBJ2-7; a possible D gene is TRBD1 (6 bases). Between the trimmed V and J ends, which lost 2 bases and 2 bases, there was a span of 10 bases. The CDR3 spans 14 residues. CDR1 and CDR2 (germline): SGHVS, FQNEAQ. CDR3 sequence (DNA): TGTGCCAGCAGCTTACGACAGGTTACCTACGAGCAGTACTTC. Its translation: CASSLRQVTYEQYF.

The table lists this clonotype with a few counts. The chain employs TRBV29-1 and TRBJ2-1; 7 bases agree with TRBD2. The germline CDR1 and CDR2 sequences are SQVTM and ANQGSEA. Trimming took 7 bases from V and 2 from J; bases not matched to a gene: 8. This CDR3 spans 14 amino acids. In DNA, the CDR3 is TGCAGCGGCAAAAGGGACTACGCCTACAATGAGCAGTTCTTC. As protein: CSGKRDYAYNEQFF.

The V call is TRBV2, the J call TRBJ1-1; TRBD1 might be the D (5 bases). The CDR3 consists of 14 residues. Trimming pared 7 bases from V and 0 bases from J, leaving 12 bases between. CDR1 and CDR2 (germline): SNHLY, FYNNEI. The CDR3 is CASTLDTLNTEAFF. CDR3 DNA: TGTGCCAGCACCCTGGACACACTGAACACTGAAGCTTTCTTT.

Regarding this clonotype: The conserved phenylalanine or tryptophan is not found at the CDR3 terminus, so this likely reflects a read error. The limits of the CDR3 on the DNA are not certain, so only TCRdb's listed CDR3 is given. The chain has TRBV4-1 and TRBJ2-5; TRBD2 reflects the table's D call only, with no check against the DNA. Germline CDR1 MGHRA, CDR2 YSYEKL. The CDR3 is 11 residues long, ends included. The CDR3 region is CASSSSSGGPE.

The rearrangement joins TRBV7-9 to TRBJ1-6; the D is unclear. Germline CDR1 reads SEHNR; CDR2 reads FQNEAQ (reference sequence). The CDR3 has 12 amino acids. Trimming took 6 bases from V and 7 from J, leaving 7 bases between them. CDR3 DNA: TGTGCCAGCAGTTTGGGAAATTCACCCCTCCACTTT. The encoded protein is CASSLGNSPLHF.

A note on this clonotype: The germline gene is not matched at one end of the junction; a read error may be the cause. The chain recombines TRBV5-6 with TRBJ1-4; D might be TRBD1 (5 bases). The CDR3 is 15 amino acids. Germline V gene sequence: CDR1 SGHDT, CDR2 YYEEEE. CDR3: CASSLPGAANEKLVF. The CDR3 DNA is TGTGCCAGCAGCTTGCCCGGGGCGGCTAATGAAAAACTGGTTTTT.

There are a few counts of this clonotype. The DNA of the CDR3 is TGCGCCAGCAGTCATGGGACTGGGGGAGGGGCAGATACGCAGTATTTT. It is translated as CASSHGTGGGADTQYF. V and J are TRBV23-1 and TRBJ2-3; 7 bases are a match to TRBD2. TRBV23-1 is recorded as an ORF, its role being uncertain. Trimming took 3 bases from V and 4 from J; bases not matched to a gene: 10. The CDR3 has 16 residues.

This clonotype was detected many times. The V and J genes are TRBV11-1 and TRBJ2-1, with 7 bases that match TRBD2. Germline V gene data show CDR1 as SGHAT and CDR2 as FQDESV (reference sequence). The trim removed 9 bases at V and 4 bases at J, leaving 9 bases unmatched. The CDR3 sequence is 14 residues long. As DNA, the CDR3 is TGTGCCAGTCAGCGGGGTCCGAATTACAATGAGCAGTTCTTC. Translating gives CASQRGPNYNEQFF.